This T cell receptor beta chain was profiled in a study of regulatory T cells in long-lasting Graves disease. This clonotype was counted ten times or more. The CDR3 sequence is 17 residues long. Per the germline V gene, CDR1 is SGHNT and CDR2 is YENEEA. V lost 5 bases to trimming and J lost 16 bases, with 33 bases between them. The time point here: newly diagnosed GD, antithyroid drugs for less than 3 months. Isolated PBMC RNA provided the starting material for the TCR library. CDR3-region Arm-PCR and iRepertoire HTBI primers produced the TCR beta libraries. TCRdb re-analysed the multiplex PCR reads in MiXCR, keeping a single row per CDR3 protein. Of around 330,000 distinct CDR3 sequences in the sample, 15% to 20% were seen once.

The genes are TRBV11-3 and TRBJ2-1, with D perhaps assigned TRBD1 or TRBD2 (5 bases each). The sequenced sample was peripheral blood mononuclear cells (PBMCs), obtained at new diagnosis, from a patient treated with antithyroid drugs. The sequence was obtained from a female donor with Graves disease. For the CDR3, the DNA is TGTGCCAGCAGCCCTTACCGGCCGTGGGGCAGTGTCCGGGAACGTTTCTTC. It is translated as CASSPYRPWGSVRERFF.